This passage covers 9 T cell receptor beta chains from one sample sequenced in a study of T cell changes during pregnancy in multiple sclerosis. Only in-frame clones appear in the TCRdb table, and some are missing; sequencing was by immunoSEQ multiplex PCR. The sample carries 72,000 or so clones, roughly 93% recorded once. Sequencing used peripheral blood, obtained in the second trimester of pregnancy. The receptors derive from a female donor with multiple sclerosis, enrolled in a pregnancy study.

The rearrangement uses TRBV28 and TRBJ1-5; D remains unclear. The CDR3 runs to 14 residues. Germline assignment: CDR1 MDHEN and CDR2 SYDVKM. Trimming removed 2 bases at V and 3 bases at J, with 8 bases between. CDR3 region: CASSLRRINQPQHF. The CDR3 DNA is TGTGCCAGCAGTTTAAGGAGAATCAATCAGCCCCAGCATTTT.

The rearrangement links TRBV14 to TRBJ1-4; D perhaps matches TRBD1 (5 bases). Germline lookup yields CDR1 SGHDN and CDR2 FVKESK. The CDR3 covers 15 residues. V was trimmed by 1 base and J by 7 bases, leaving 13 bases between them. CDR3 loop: CASSQVERQGEKLFF. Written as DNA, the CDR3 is TGTGCCAGCAGCCAAGTGGAAAGGCAGGGTGAAAAACTGTTTTTT.

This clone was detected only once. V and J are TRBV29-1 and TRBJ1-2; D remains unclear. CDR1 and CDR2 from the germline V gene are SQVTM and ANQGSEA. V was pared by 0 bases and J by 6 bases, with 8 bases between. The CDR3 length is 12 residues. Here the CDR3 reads CSVEDWADGYTF. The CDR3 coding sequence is TGCAGCGTTGAAGATTGGGCTGATGGCTACACCTTC.

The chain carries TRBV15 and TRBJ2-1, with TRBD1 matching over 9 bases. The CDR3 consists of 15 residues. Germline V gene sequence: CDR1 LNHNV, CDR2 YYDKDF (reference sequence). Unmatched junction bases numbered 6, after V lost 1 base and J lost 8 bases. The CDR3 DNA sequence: TGTGCCACCAGCAGAGGAAGGACAGGGGTTGATGAGCAGTTCTTC. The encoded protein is CATSRGRTGVDEQFF.

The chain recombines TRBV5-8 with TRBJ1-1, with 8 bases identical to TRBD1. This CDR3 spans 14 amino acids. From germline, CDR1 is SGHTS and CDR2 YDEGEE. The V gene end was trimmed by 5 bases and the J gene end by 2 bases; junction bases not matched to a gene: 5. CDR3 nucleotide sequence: TGTGCCAGCAGAGGACAGGGTCTAAACACTGAAGCTTTCTTT. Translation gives CASRGQGLNTEAFF. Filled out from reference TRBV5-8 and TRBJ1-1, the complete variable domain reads EAGVTQSPTHLIKTRGQQATLRCSPISGHTSVYWYQQALGLGLQFLLWYDEGEERNRGNFPPRFSGRQFPNYSSELNVNALELEDSALYLCASRGQGLNTEAFFGQGTRLTVV.

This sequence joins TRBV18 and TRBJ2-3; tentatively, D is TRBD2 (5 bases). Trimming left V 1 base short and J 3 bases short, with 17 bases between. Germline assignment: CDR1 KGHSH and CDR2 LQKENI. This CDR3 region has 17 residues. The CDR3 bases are TGTGCCAGCTCACCACTGTCTAACGCGGGCATAACAGATACGCAGTATTTT. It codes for CASSPLSNAGITDTQYF.

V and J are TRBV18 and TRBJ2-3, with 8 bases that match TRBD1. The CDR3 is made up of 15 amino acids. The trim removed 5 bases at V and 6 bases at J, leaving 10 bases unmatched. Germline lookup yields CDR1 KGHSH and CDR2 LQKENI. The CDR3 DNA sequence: TGTGCCAGCTCATTGGACAGGGAGAGGACGGATACGCAGTATTTT. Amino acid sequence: CASSLDRERTDTQYF.

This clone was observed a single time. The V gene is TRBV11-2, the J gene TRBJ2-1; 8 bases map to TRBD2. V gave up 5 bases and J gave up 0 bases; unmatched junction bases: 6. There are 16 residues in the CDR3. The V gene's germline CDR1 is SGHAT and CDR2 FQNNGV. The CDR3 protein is CASSATGTSSYNEQFF. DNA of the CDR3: TGTGCCAGCAGCGCGACCGGGACTAGCTCCTACAATGAGCAGTTCTTC. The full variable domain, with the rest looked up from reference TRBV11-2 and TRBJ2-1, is EAGVAQSPRYKIIEKRQSVAFWCNPISGHATLYWYQQILGQGPKLLIQFQNNGVVDDSQLPKDRFSAERLKGVDSTLKIQPAKLEDSAVYLCASSATGTSSYNEQFFGPGTRLTVL.

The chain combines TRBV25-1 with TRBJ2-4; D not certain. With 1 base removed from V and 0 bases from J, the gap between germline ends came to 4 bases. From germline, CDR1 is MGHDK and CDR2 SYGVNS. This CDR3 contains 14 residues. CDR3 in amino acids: CASSESLAKNIQYF. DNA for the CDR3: TGTGCCAGCAGTGAATCCCTAGCCAAAAACATTCAGTACTTC. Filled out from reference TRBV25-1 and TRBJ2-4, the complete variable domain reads EADIYQTPRYLVIGTGKKITLECSQTMGHDKMYWYQQDPGMELHLIHYSYGVNSTEKGDLSSESTVSRIRTEHFPLTLESARPSHTSQYLCASSESLAKNIQYFGAGTRLSVL.